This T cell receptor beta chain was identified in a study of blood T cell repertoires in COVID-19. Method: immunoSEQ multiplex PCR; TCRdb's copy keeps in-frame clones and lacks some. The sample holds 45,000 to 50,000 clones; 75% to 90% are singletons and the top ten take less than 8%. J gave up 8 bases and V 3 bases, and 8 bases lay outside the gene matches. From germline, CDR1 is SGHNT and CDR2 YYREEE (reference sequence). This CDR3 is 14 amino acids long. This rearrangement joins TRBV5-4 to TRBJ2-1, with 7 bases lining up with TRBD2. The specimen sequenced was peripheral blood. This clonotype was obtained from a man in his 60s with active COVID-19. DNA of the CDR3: TGTGCCAGCAGCTCGAAGCGGGATGGTGATGAGCAGTTCTTC. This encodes CASSSKRDGDEQFF.